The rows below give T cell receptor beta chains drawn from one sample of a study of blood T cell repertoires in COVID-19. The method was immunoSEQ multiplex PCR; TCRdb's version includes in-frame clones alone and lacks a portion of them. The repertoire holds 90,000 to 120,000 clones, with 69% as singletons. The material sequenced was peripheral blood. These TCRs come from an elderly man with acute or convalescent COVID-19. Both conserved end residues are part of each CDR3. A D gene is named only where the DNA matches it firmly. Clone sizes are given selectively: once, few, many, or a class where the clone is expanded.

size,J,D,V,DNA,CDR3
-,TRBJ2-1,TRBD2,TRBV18,TGTGCCAGCTCACACTTAGCGGGCAATGAGCAGTTCTTC,CASSHLAGNEQFF
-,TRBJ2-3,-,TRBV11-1,TGTGCCAGCAGCTCGGGACAACGGCTATCCACAGATACGCAGTATTTT,CASSSGQRLSTDTQYF
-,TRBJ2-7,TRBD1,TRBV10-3,TGTGCCATCAGGGTTGGACAGGGTTTCTACGAGCAGTACTTC,CAIRVGQGFYEQYF
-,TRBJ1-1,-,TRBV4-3,TGCGCCAGCAGCCAAGATATTAAGGGGACTGAAGCTTTCTTT,CASSQDIKGTEAFF
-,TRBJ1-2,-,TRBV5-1,TGCGCCAGCAGCTTGGACAGACCCCCATCCTATGGCTACACCTTC,CASSLDRPPSYGYTF
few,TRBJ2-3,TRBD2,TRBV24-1,TGTGCCACCAGTGACGCCGGGAGGTCCACAGATACGCAGTATTTT,CATSDAGRSTDTQYF
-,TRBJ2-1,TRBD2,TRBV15,TGTGCCACCAGCAGAGATCGGAATAGCGGGAGGCCCGATGACAATGAGCAGTTCTTC,CATSRDRNSGRPDDNEQFF
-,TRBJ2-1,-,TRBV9,TGTGCCAGCAGCGTATTTGGTGGGGCTACTGAGCAGTTCTTC,CASSVFGGATEQFF
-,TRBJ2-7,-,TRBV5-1,TGCGCCAGCAGCTTAGAGGGGGGGAGTCTGCGGTACGAGCAGTACTTC,CASSLEGGSLRYEQYF
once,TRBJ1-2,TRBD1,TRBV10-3,TGTGCCATCAGTGAGAGACAGGGGTATGGCTACACCTTC,CAISERQGYGYTF
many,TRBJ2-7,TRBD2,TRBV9,TGTGCCAGCAGCGAGGGACTAGGCTACGAGCAGTACTTC,CASSEGLGYEQYF
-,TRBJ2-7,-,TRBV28,TGTGCCAGCAGTTCACAGGGACGGGGGGCCCCCTACGAGCAGTACTTC,CASSSQGRGAPYEQYF
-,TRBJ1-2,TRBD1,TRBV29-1,TGCAGCGTTGGGGACAGGAACTATGGCTACACCTTC,CSVGDRNYGYTF
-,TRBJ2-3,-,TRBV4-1,TGCGCCAGCAGCCAAAGTAACACACAAAGCACAGATACGCAGTATTTT,CASSQSNTQSTDTQYF
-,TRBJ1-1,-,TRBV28,TGTGCCAGCAGTCCCGCTACAGGGAGCACTGAAGCTTTCTTT,CASSPATGSTEAFF
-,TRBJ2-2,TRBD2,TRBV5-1,TGCGCCAGCAGCTTCGAGGGGAGGGCCGGGGAGCTGTTTTTT,CASSFEGRAGELFF
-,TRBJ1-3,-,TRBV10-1,TGCGCCAGCAGTCCATCAGGCTCTGGAAACACCATATATTTT,CASSPSGSGNTIYF
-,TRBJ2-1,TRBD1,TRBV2,TGTGCCAGCACCGGTGGGGACAGGCGGAAAGGTGAGCAGTTCTTC,CASTGGDRRKGEQFF
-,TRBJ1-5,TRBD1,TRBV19,TGTGCCAGTAGCACGACAGGGTCCTATCAGCCCCAGCATTTT,CASSTTGSYQPQHF
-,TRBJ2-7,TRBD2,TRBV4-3,TGCGCCAGCAGCCAAGACAATAGCGGGATCTACGAGCAGTACTTC,CASSQDNSGIYEQYF
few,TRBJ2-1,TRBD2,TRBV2,TGTGCCAGCAGTTTTAGCGGGAATGAGCAGTTCTTC,CASSFSGNEQFF
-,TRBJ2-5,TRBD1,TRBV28,TGTGCCAGCAGTTTATACCGACAGGGGCGCGAGACCCAGTACTTC,CASSLYRQGRETQYF
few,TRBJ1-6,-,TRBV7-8,TGTGCCAGCAGCCCCGGTAATTCACCCCTCCACTTT,CASSPGNSPLHF
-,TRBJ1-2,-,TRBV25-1,TGTGCCAGCCTGGGGGGAGGCTATGGCTACACCTTC,CASLGGGYGYTF
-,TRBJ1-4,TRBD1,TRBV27,TGTGCCAGCAGTGCACGCTCCTGGGACAGTTCAACTAATGAAAAACTGTTTTTT,CASSARSWDSSTNEKLFF
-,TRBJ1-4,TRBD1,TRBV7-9,TGTGCCAGCAGCCCCGGACAGGGCGTCCTCTCAACTAATGAAAAACTGTTTTTT,CASSPGQGVLSTNEKLFF
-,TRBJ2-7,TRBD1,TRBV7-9,TGTGCCAGCAGCGACAGGGACAGGGGGCCGGGGGAGCAGTACTTC,CASSDRDRGPGEQYF
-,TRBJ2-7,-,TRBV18,TGTGCCAGCTCACCCCCTAGCTTTATCTACGAGCAGTACTTC,CASSPPSFIYEQYF
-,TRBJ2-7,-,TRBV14,TGTGCCAGCAGCCGAGGGTGGGAGCAGTACTTC,CASSRGWEQYF
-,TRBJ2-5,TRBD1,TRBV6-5,TGTGCCAGCAGTTACTTCGCGACAGGGGGAGGGGAGACCCAGTACTTC,CASSYFATGGGETQYF
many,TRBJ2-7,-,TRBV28,TGTGCCAGCACCAAGAGCGGATACGAGCAGTACTTC,CASTKSGYEQYF
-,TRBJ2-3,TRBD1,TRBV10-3,TGTGCCATCAGTCAGGGGGCCACAGATACGCAGTATTTT,CAISQGATDTQYF
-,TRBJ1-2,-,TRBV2,TGTGCCAGCAGTGATAGTGGCTATGGCTACACCTTC,CASSDSGYGYTF
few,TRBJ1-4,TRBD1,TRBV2,TGTGCCAGCAGTGAAGAGGCTGACAGGGGGAAACTGTTTTTT,CASSEEADRGKLFF
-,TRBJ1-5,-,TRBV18,TGTGCCAGCTCCCGGGAGCGGCATCAGCCCCAGCATTTT,CASSRERHQPQHF
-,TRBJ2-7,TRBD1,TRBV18,TGTGCCAGCTCACCAGGACAGGTAAATTACGAGCAGTACTTC,CASSPGQVNYEQYF
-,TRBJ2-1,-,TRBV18,TGTGCCAGCTCACCCGGACAGATCGACAATGAGCAGTTCTTC,CASSPGQIDNEQFF
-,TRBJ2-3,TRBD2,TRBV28,TGTGCCAGCAGTTCCCTGACTAGCGGGAACACAGATACGCAGTATTTT,CASSSLTSGNTDTQYF
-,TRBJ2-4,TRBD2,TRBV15,TGTGCCACCAGCAGGGGCGGAAGAGGAGCGGGAATAGCCAAAAACATTCAGTACTTC,CATSRGGRGAGIAKNIQYF
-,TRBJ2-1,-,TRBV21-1,TGTGCCAGTAGGAGGGCCTCGCACAATGAGCAGTTCTTC,CASRRASHNEQFF
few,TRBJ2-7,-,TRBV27,TGTGCCAGCGGCTTCTACGAGCAGTACTTC,CASGFYEQYF